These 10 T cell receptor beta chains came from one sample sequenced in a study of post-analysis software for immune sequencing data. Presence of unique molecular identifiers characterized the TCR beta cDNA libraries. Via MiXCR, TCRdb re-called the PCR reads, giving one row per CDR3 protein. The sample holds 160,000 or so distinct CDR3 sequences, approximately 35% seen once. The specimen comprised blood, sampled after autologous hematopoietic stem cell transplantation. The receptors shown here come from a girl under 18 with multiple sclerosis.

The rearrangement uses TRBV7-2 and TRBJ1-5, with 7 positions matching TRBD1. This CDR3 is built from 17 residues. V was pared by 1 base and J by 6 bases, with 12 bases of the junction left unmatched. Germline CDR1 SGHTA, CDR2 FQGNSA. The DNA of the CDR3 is TGTGCCAGCAGCTTAGTTGGAGGGGGCATCCCGGGTCAGCCCCAGCATTTT. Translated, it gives CASSLVGGGIPGQPQHF. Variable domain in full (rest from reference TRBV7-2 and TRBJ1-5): GAGVSQSPSNKVTEKGKDVELRCDPISGHTALYWYRQSLGQGLEFLIYFQGNSAPDKSGLPSDRFSAERTGGSVSTLTIQRTQQEDSAVYLCASSLVGGGIPGQPQHFGDGTRLSIL.

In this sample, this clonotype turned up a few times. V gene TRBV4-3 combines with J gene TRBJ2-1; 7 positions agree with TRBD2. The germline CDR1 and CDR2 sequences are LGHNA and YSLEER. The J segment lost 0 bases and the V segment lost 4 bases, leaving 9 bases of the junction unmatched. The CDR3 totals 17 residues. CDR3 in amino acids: CASSRLLASISYNEQFF. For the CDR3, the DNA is TGCGCCAGCAGCCGACTACTAGCGAGTATCTCCTACAATGAGCAGTTCTTC.

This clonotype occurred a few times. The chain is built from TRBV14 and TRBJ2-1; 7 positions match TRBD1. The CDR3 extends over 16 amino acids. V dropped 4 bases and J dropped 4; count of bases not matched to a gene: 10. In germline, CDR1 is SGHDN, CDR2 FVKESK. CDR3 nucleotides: TGTGCCAGCAGCCCAACGACAGGGAAAGGTTACAATGAGCAGTTCTTC. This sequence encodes CASSPTTGKGYNEQFF.

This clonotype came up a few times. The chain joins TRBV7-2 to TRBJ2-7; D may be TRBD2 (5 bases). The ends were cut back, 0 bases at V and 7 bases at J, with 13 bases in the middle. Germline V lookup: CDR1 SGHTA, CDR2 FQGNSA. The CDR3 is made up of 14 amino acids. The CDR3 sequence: CASSLALTSGEQYF. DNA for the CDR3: TGTGCCAGCAGCTTAGCGCTCACTAGTGGTGAGCAGTACTTC.

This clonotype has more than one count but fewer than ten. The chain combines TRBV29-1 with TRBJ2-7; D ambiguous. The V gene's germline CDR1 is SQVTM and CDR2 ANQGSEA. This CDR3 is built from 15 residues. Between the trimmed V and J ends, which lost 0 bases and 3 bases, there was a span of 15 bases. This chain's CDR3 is CSVEDRARTNYEQYF. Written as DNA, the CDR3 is TGCAGCGTTGAAGATCGGGCGCGTACCAACTACGAGCAGTACTTC.

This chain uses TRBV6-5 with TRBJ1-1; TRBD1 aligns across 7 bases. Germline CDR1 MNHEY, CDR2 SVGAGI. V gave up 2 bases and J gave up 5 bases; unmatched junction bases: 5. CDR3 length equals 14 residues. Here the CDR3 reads CASSYPGQMTEAFF. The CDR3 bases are TGTGCCAGCAGTTACCCGGGACAGATGACTGAAGCTTTCTTT.

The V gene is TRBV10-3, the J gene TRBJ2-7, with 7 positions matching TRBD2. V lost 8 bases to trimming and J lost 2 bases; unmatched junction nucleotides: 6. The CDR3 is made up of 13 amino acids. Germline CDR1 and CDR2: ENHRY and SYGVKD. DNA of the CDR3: TGTGCCATCTGTCCTAGCGGAACCTACGAGCAGTACTTC. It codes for CAICPSGTYEQYF.

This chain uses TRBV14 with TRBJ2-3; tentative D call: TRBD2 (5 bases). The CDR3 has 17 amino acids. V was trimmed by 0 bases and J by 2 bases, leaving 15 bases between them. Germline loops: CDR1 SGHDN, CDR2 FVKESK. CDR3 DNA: TGTGCCAGCAGCCAAGATGAATGTACGGGATTCACAGATACGCAGTATTTT. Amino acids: CASSQDECTGFTDTQYF.

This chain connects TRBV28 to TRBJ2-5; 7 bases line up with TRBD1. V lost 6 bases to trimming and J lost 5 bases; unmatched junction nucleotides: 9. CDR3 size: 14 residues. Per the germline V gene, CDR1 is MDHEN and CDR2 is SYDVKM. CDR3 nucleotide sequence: TGTGCCAGCAGCCACCGACAGGGTCTCGAGACCCAGTACTTC. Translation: CASSHRQGLETQYF.

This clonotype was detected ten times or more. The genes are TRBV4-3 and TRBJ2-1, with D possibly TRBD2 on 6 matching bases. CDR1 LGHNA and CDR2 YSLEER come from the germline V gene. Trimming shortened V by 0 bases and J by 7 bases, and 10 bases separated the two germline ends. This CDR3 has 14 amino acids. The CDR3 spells CASSQDTSRNEQFF. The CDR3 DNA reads TGCGCCAGCAGCCAAGATACTAGCAGGAATGAGCAGTTCTTC.